The 29 T cell receptor beta chains presented below share a single source sample, sequenced in a study of multiple sclerosis patients with progressive multifocal leukoencephalopathy. Produced via immunoSEQ multiplex PCR; TCRdb's table is partial and in-frame only. The sample yields about 31,000 clones, approximately 88% seen once. Time point meaning: time of PML onset. The source material was PBMCs, sampled from a patient treated with natalizumab. Receptor source: a middle-aged woman with progressive multifocal leukoencephalopathy.

With respect to this clone: Within the sample, other DNA sequences also encode this same CDR3. This chain joins TRBV19 and TRBJ1-3; D not certain. V was cut by 5 bases and J by 4 bases, with 15 bases left in between. The CDR3 has 15 residues. The germline V gene has CDR1 LNHDA and CDR2 SQIVND (reference sequence). CDR3 nucleotides: TGTGCCAGTAGTGTTGCTGGAGGCAGGGGAAACACCATATATTTT. Its translation is CASSVAGGRGNTIYF.

The chain is built from TRBV12-2 and TRBJ2-1; the table assigns TRBD2, which was not confirmed against the DNA. TRBV12-2 is marked as a pseudogene. CDR3 length equals 19 residues. CDR3 sequence reads: CASRPIMGRGGGRYNEQFF. DNA for the CDR3: TGTGCAAGTCGCCCAATTATGGGGAGGGGCGGGGGTCGGTACAATGAGCAGTTCTTC.

The chain carries TRBV5-1 and TRBJ2-3; 8 bases agree with TRBD2. The CDR3 has 15 residues. The J segment lost 2 bases and the V segment lost 1 base, leaving 3 bases of the junction unmatched. Germline loops: CDR1 SGHRS, CDR2 YFSETQ. CDR3 in DNA: TGCGCCAGCAGCTTGAACGGGAGGGCCACAGATACGCAGTATTTT. Translated: CASSLNGRATDTQYF.

J is TRBJ1-1 and V is TRBV10-3; a weak D match, TRBD1 (6 bases). Germline V CDR1 and CDR2: ENHRY, SYGVKD. V lost 8 bases, J lost 3 bases, and 13 bases lay in between. CDR3 length: 13 amino acids. This CDR3 reads CAILEQGDTEAFF. CDR3 in DNA: TGTGCCATCCTCGAACAGGGAGACACTGAAGCTTTCTTT.

The V and J genes are TRBV30 and TRBJ1-4; 7 bases fit TRBD1. V trimming: 3 bases; J trimming: 2 bases; junction bases outside the gene matches: 3. CDR1 is GTSNPN and CDR2 is SVGIG in the germline V gene (reference sequence). The CDR3 runs 14 residues. The CDR3 sequence: CAWRDRATNEKLFF. CDR3 in DNA: TGTGCCTGGAGAGACAGGGCTACTAATGAAAAACTGTTTTTT.

The genes are TRBV5-1 and TRBJ2-1, with 7 bases matching TRBD2. Losses at the gene ends were 1 base for V and 7 bases for J; bases not matched to a gene: 8. This CDR3 contains 15 residues. CDR1 and CDR2 from the germline V gene are SGHRS and YFSETQ. The DNA of the CDR3 is TGCGCCAGCAGCTTGACCGCGGGAGTGGTTAATGAGCAGTTCTTC. Translation: CASSLTAGVVNEQFF.

The chain links TRBV19 to TRBJ1-5; D remains ambiguous. Trimming stripped 11 bases from V and 1 base from J, with 12 bases between. The CDR3 length is 13 residues. Germline V gene sequence: CDR1 LNHDA, CDR2 SQIVND (reference sequence). The CDR3 sequence: CASEAGSNQPQHF. As DNA, the CDR3 is TGTGCCTCGGAGGCGGGGAGCAATCAGCCCCAGCATTTT.

This clone came up once. This chain joins TRBV4-1 and TRBJ2-2; TRBD2 might be the D (5 bases). Germline V gene data show CDR1 as MGHRA and CDR2 as YSYEKL. The V end lost 4 bases, the J end lost 1 base, and 10 bases lay between the germline ends. The CDR3 runs 15 residues. The CDR3 is CASSLWRRNTGELFF. CDR3 coding DNA: TGCGCCAGCAGCCTCTGGAGGCGGAACACCGGGGAGCTGTTTTTT.

The chain is built from TRBV4-1 and TRBJ1-1; unclear D gene. Per germline, CDR1 MGHRA and CDR2 YSYEKL. The CDR3 length is 17 residues. Trimming cost V 3 bases and J 0 bases, with 17 bases left between them. CDR3 nucleotides: TGCGCCAGCAGCCAGGGAGCCCGACGGAGCATGAACACTGAAGCTTTCTTT. Protein: CASSQGARRSMNTEAFF.

The CDR3 coding sequence is TGTGCCAGCAGCTTCCCGACCGTCCCATACAATGAGCAGTTCTTC. Translated, it gives CASSFPTVPYNEQFF. The chain couples TRBV7-8 to TRBJ2-1; D is unclear. The germline V gene encodes CDR1 SGHVS and CDR2 FQNEAQ. This CDR3 region has 15 residues. V gave up 3 bases and J gave up 4 bases, with 13 bases separating them. The variable domain in full, with the rest retrieved from reference TRBV7-8 and TRBJ2-1, is GAGVSQSPRYKVAKRGQDVALRCDPISGHVSLFWYQQALGQGPEFLTYFQNEAQLDKSGLPSDRFFAERPEGSVSTLKIQRTQQEDSAVYLCASSFPTVPYNEQFFGPGTRLTVL.

The chain joins TRBV19 to TRBJ1-5; the D gene is possibly TRBD1 (5 bases). Germline V lookup: CDR1 LNHDA, CDR2 SQIVND (reference sequence). The germline V and J ends were trimmed by 3 bases and 6 bases, with 9 bases remaining between them. The CDR3 is made up of 13 amino acids. In DNA form, the CDR3 reads TGTGCCAGTAGTATTGACGGGGGTCAGCCCCAGCATTTT. It is translated as CASSIDGGQPQHF.

The chain combines TRBV7-2 with TRBJ1-1; perhaps TRBD1 as D (5 bases). Trimming took off 5 bases at V and 1 base at J, with 8 bases between the two ends. Germline V gene sequence: CDR1 SGHTA, CDR2 FQGNSA. This CDR3 has 13 amino acids. The CDR3 DNA reads TGTGCCAGCAGCGAAGACAGGAACACTGAAGCTTTCTTT. Translating it yields CASSEDRNTEAFF.

The CDR3 nucleotides are TGTGCCAGCAGCTCGACTAGCGGGACGAATAGGTATTTT. It yields the protein CASSSTSGTNRYF. J is TRBJ2-3 and V is TRBV11-3; 11 nucleotides agree with TRBD2. Germline V gene lookup returns CDR1 SGHNT and CDR2 YENEEA. This CDR3 comprises 13 residues. Trimming cost V 4 bases and J 14 bases; bases outside gene matches: 8.

The genes are TRBV7-2 and TRBJ2-3, with 8 nucleotides matching TRBD2. Germline V gives CDR1 SGHTA, CDR2 FQGNSA. The V and J ends lost 5 bases and 6 bases, in that order; junction bases with no gene match: 13. The CDR3 covers 16 residues. CDR3 sequence: CASSDLSGGPFDTQYF. In nucleotides, the CDR3 is TGTGCCAGCAGCGACCTAAGCGGGGGCCCTTTCGATACGCAGTATTTT. Based on the CDR3 plus reference TRBV7-2 and TRBJ2-3, the full variable domain is GAGVSQSPSNKVTEKGKDVELRCDPISGHTALYWYRQSLGQGLEFLIYFQGNSAPDKSGLPSDRFSAERTGGSVSTLTIQRTQQEDSAVYLCASSDLSGGPFDTQYFGPGTRLTVL.

The gene calls are TRBV28 and TRBJ2-7; tentatively, D is TRBD2 (5 bases). The CDR3 contains 13 residues. Germline V gene sequence: CDR1 MDHEN, CDR2 SYDVKM. Trimming stripped 5 bases from V and 5 bases from J, with 13 bases between. The CDR3 coding sequence is TGTGCCAGCAGTACCTTCCTAGCCGACGAGCAGTACTTC. Translating it yields CASSTFLADEQYF. Variable domain in full (rest from reference TRBV28 and TRBJ2-7): DVKVTQSSRYLVKRTGEKVFLECVQDMDHENMFWYRQDPGLGLRLIYFSYDVKMKEKGDIPEGYSVSREKKERFSLILESASTNQTSMYLCASSTFLADEQYFGPGTRLTVT.

This clone was recorded only once. The junction does not match germline at one end; this may be a read error. This chain links TRBV14 with TRBJ2-3; the D is unclear. Germline V gene lookup returns CDR1 SGHDN and CDR2 FVKESK. The CDR3 sequence is 14 residues long. The CDR3 sequence: CASSKEYRVDTQYF. The CDR3 DNA follows: TGTGCCAGCAGCAAAGAATACCGGGTGGATACGCAGTATTTT.

The chain is built from TRBV27 and TRBJ1-4, with D hard to call. Trimming removed 5 bases at V and 8 bases at J, with 15 bases between. In germline, CDR1 is MNHEY, CDR2 SMNVEV (reference sequence). The CDR3 loop spans 14 amino acids. The CDR3 nucleotides read TGTGCCAGCAGTCTTCCCGGCCGGGGAGAAAAACTGTTTTTT. Protein product: CASSLPGRGEKLFF.

This chain uses TRBV4-2 with TRBJ1-2, with D possibly TRBD1 on 5 matching bases. V lost 0 bases and J lost 8, with 16 bases in between. Looked up from germline, CDR1 is LGHNA and CDR2 is YNFKEQ. The CDR3 loop spans 15 amino acids. The DNA of the CDR3 is TGTGCCAGCAGCCAAGATTTTGGGACTAAAGCCGGCTACACCTTC. Protein product: CASSQDFGTKAGYTF.

This rearrangement joins TRBV2 to TRBJ2-1; D is perhaps TRBD2 (5 bases). V lost 6 bases, J lost 9 bases, and 12 bases lay in between. The germline CDR1 and CDR2 sequences are SNHLY and FYNNEI. The CDR3 is 12 residues long. The CDR3 loop reads CASRLGRGEQFF. DNA for the CDR3: TGTGCCAGCAGACTAGGACGGGGTGAGCAGTTCTTC.

This chain links TRBV27 with TRBJ2-2, with 12 bases that match TRBD2. CDR3 length equals 16 residues. The germline V gene encodes CDR1 MNHEY and CDR2 SMNVEV (reference sequence). Trimming at V came to 3 bases and at J to 6 bases, leaving 5 bases not matched to a gene. The CDR3 is CASSLTSGSWSGELFF. In DNA form, the CDR3 reads TGTGCCAGCAGTTTGACTAGCGGGAGTTGGTCCGGGGAGCTGTTTTTT.

The J gene is TRBJ2-7, the V gene TRBV5-1, with TRBD1 identical over 7 bases. The CDR3 consists of 15 residues. The V gene's germline CDR1 is SGHRS and CDR2 YFSETQ. With 4 bases clipped from V and 2 bases from J, the junction kept 9 bases outside the gene matches. CDR3 DNA sequence: TGCGCCAGCAGCGGAACCCCTGGGACAGCCTACGAGCAGTACTTC. Translation: CASSGTPGTAYEQYF.

The chain joins TRBV7-9 to TRBJ2-1; 10 positions match TRBD2. With V trimmed by 2 bases and J by 4 bases, 2 bases remained unmatched. The CDR3 covers 15 residues. Germline CDR1 SEHNR, CDR2 FQNEAQ (reference sequence). This chain's CDR3 is CASSLTSGVYNEQFF. The CDR3 DNA reads as TGTGCCAGCAGCTTAACTAGCGGGGTATACAATGAGCAGTTCTTC.

The rearrangement joins TRBV21-1 to TRBJ2-1; TRBD1 is taken as the D call from the table, unchecked against the DNA. TRBV21-1 is a pseudogene locus. The CDR3 spans 14 residues. The CDR3 nucleotides are TGTGCCAGCAGCGCAGGGGGTCCCTACAATGAGCAGTTCTTC. Residues: CASSAGGPYNEQFF.

The chain employs TRBV7-2 and TRBJ1-1; possibly TRBD1 for D (5 bases). V shed 5 bases and J shed 6 bases, with 13 bases lying between them. The CDR3 consists of 13 residues. Germline lookup yields CDR1 SGHTA and CDR2 FQGNSA. In DNA form, the CDR3 reads TGTGCCAGCAGCCCTCAAGGGGTGGCTGAAGCTTTCTTT. Protein product: CASSPQGVAEAFF.

The sample holds one count of this clone. The chain employs TRBV29-1 and TRBJ2-5; tentatively, D is TRBD2 (5 bases). The DNA end is a closer match to TRBJ2-7, so the J assignment may be wrong. This CDR3 contains 11 residues. Germline V gene sequence: CDR1 SQVTM, CDR2 ANQGSEA. The CDR3 nucleotides read TGCAGGGTCGTGGACGGGAACGAGCAGTACTTC. It yields the protein CRVVDGNEQYF.

The chain is built from TRBV7-6 and TRBJ2-1, with 14 bases that match TRBD2. The CDR3 runs to 17 residues. J was trimmed by 6 bases and V by 2 bases; bases with no gene match: 6. The germline CDR1 and CDR2 sequences are SGHVS and FNYEAQ. CDR3 coding DNA: TGTGCCAGCAGCTTAAGGGGACTAGCGGGAGTCGGCAATGAGCAGTTCTTC. Translating it yields CASSLRGLAGVGNEQFF.

The V call is TRBV7-9, the J call TRBJ1-2, with 8 bases fitting TRBD1. V was clipped by 5 bases and J by 2 bases; unmatched bases: 7. The germline CDR1 and CDR2 sequences are SEHNR and FQNEAQ (reference sequence). There are 15 residues in the CDR3. CDR3: CASSVLDRENYGYTF. The CDR3, as DNA: TGTGCCAGCAGCGTTCTGGACAGGGAAAACTATGGCTACACCTTC.

The rearrangement joins TRBV6-5 to TRBJ2-3; D is perhaps TRBD2 (5 bases). The CDR3 contains 15 residues. The V end was cut by 6 bases, the J end by 4 bases, with 17 bases between. The V gene's germline CDR1 is MNHEY and CDR2 SVGAGI. The CDR3 here is CASSPSRRLSDTQYF. The CDR3 nucleotides are TGTGCCAGCAGCCCTAGCAGGAGATTGTCAGATACGCAGTATTTT.

Turning to this clone: The junction shows a germline mismatch at one end, possibly a read error. The V gene is TRBV4-1, the J gene TRBJ2-3; 7 positions agree with TRBD1. Germline CDR1 reads MGHRA; CDR2 reads YSYEKL. The CDR3 length is 14 residues. CDR3 loop: CASRQEGATDTQYF. The CDR3 coding sequence is TGCGCCAGCAGACAAGAGGGGGCCACAGATACGCAGTATTTT.